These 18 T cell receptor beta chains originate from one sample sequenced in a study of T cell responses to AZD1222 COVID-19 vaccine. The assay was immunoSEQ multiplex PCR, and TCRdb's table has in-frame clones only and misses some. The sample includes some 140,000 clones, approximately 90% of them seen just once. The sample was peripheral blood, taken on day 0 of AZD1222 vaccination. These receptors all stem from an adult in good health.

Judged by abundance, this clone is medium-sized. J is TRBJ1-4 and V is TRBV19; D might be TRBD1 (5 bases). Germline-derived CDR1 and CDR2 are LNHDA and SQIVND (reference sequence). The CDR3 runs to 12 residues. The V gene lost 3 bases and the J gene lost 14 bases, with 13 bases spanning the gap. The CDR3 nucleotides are TGTGCCAGTAGTATGATTCGAGCAGGGCTGTTTTTT. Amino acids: CASSMIRAGLFF.

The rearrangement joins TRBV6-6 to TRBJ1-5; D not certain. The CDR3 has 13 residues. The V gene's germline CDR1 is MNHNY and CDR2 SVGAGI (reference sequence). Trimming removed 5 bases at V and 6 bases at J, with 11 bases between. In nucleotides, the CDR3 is TGTGCCAGCAGTAGGGAACGCGTTCAGCCCCAGCATTTT. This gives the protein CASSRERVQPQHF.

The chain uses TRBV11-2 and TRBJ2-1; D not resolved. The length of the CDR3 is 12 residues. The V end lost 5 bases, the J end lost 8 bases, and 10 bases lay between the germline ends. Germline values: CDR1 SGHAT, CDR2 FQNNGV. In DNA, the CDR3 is TGTGCCAGCAGCCCCCCCGGGTATGAGCAGTTCTTC. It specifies CASSPPGYEQFF. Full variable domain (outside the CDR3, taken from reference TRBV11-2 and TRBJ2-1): EAGVAQSPRYKIIEKRQSVAFWCNPISGHATLYWYQQILGQGPKLLIQFQNNGVVDDSQLPKDRFSAERLKGVDSTLKIQPAKLEDSAVYLCASSPPGYEQFFGPGTRLTVL.

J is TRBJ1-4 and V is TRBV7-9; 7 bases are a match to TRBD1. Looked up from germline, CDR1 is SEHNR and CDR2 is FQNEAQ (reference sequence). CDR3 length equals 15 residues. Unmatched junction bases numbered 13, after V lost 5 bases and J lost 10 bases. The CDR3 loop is CASSRFDREVGKLFF. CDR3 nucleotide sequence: TGTGCCAGCAGCCGATTCGACAGGGAGGTCGGAAAACTGTTTTTT.

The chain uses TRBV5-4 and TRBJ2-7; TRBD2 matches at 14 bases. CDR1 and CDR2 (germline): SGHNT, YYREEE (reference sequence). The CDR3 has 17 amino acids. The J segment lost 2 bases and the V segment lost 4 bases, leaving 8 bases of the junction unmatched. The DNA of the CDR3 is TGTGCCAGCAGCCCCGGACTAGCGGGAGGACTTACCTACGAGCAGTACTTC. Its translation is CASSPGLAGGLTYEQYF.

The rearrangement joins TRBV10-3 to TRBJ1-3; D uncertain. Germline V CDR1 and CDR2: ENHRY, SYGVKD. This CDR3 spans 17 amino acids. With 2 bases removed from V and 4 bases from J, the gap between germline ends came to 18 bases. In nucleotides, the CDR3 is TGTGCCATCAGTGAGCGAAAGGAGACGGCCGGAGGAAACACCATATATTTT. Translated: CAISERKETAGGNTIYF.

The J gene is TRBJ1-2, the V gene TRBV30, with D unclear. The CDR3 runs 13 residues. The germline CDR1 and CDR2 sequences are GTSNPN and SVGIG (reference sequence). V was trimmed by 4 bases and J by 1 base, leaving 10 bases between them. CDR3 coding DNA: TGTGCCTGGAACAGTGGGGATAACTATGGCTACACCTTC. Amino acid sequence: CAWNSGDNYGYTF. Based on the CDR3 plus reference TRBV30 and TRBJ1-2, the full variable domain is SQTIHQWPATLVQPVGSPLSLECTVEGTSNPNLYWYRQAAGRGLQLLFYSVGIGQISSEVPQNLSASRPQDRQFILSSKKLLLSDSGFYLCAWNSGDNYGYTFGSGTRLTVV.

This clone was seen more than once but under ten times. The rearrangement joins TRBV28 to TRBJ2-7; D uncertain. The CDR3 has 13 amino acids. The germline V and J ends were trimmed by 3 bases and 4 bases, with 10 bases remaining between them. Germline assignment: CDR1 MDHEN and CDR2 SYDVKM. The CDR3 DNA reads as TGTGCCAGCAGTTTGCCCACGGTGTACGAGCAGTACTTC. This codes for CASSLPTVYEQYF.

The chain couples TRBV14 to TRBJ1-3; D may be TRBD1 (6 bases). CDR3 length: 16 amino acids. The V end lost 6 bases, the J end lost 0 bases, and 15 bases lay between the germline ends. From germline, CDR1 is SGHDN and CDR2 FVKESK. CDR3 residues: CASSPMWGRSGNTIYF. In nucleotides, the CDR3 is TGTGCCAGCAGTCCTATGTGGGGGCGCTCTGGAAACACCATATATTTT.

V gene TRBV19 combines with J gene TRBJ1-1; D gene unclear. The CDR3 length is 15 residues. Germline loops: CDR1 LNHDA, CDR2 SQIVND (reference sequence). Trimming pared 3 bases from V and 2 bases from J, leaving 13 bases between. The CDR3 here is CASSINKKGNTEAFF. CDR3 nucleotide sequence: TGTGCCAGTAGTATCAACAAGAAGGGAAACACTGAAGCTTTCTTT. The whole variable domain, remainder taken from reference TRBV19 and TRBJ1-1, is DGGITQSPKYLFRKEGQNVTLSCEQNLNHDAMYWYRQDPGQGLRLIYYSQIVNDFQKGDIAEGYSVSREKKESFPLTVTSAQKNPTAFYLCASSINKKGNTEAFFGQGTRLTVV.

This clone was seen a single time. The CDR3 sequence: CASSLERNTEAFF. Here the CDR3 DNA reads TGTGCCAGCAGCTTAGAACGGAACACTGAAGCTTTCTTT. The rearrangement joins TRBV7-6 to TRBJ1-1; D is unclear. Germline V lookup: CDR1 SGHVS, CDR2 FNYEAQ. The germline V and J ends were trimmed by 1 base and 1 base, with 4 bases remaining between them. The CDR3 runs to 13 residues.

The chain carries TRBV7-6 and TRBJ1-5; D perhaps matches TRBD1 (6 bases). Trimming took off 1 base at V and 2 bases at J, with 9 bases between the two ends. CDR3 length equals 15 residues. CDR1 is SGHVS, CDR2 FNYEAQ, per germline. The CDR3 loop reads CASSLDRDRNQPQHF. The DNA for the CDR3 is TGTGCCAGCAGCTTAGACAGGGATCGCAATCAGCCCCAGCATTTT. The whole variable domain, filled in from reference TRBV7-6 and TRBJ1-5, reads GAGVSQSPRYKVTKRGQDVALRCDPISGHVSLYWYRQALGQGPEFLTYFNYEAQQDKSGLPNDRFSAERPEGSISTLTIQRTEQRDSAMYRCASSLDRDRNQPQHFGDGTRLSIL.

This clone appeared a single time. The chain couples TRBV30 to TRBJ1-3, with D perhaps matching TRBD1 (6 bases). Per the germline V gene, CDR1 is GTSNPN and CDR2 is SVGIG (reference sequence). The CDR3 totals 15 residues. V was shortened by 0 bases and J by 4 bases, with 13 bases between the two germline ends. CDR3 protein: CAWSVRATGGNTIYF. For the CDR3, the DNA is TGTGCCTGGAGTGTAAGGGCGACAGGCGGAAACACCATATATTTT.

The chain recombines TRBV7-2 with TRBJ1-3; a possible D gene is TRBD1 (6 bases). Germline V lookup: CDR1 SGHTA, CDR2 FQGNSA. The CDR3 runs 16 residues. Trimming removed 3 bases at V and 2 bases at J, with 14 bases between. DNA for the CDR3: TGTGCCAGCAGCTTCCAGTTACAGGGTACTGGAAACACCATATATTTT. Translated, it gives CASSFQLQGTGNTIYF. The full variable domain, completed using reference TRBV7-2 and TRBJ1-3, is GAGVSQSPSNKVTEKGKDVELRCDPISGHTALYWYRQSLGQGLEFLIYFQGNSAPDKSGLPSDRFSAERTGGSVSTLTIQRTQQEDSAVYLCASSFQLQGTGNTIYFGEGSWLTVV.

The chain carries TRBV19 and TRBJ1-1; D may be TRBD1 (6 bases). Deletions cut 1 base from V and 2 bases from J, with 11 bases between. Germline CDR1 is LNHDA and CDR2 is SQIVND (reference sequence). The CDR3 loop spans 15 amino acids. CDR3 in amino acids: CASSIGVRGNTEAFF. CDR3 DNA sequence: TGTGCCAGTAGTATAGGTGTCAGGGGAAACACTGAAGCTTTCTTT.

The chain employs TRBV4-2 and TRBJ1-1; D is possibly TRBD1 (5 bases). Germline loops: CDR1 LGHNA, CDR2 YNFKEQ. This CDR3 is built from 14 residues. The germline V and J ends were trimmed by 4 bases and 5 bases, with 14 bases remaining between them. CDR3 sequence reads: CASSRGGDGTEAFF. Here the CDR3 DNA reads TGTGCCAGCAGCCGAGGAGGGGACGGGACTGAAGCTTTCTTT.

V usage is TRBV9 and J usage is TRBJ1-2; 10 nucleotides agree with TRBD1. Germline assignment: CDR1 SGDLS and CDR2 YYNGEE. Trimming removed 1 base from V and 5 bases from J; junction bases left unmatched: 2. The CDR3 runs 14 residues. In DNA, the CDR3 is TGTGCCAGCAGCGTACAGGACAGGGGGTATGGCTACACCTTC. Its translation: CASSVQDRGYGYTF.

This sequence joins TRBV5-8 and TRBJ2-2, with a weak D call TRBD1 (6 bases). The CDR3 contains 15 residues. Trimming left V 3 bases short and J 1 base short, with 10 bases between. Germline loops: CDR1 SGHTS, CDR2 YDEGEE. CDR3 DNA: TGTGCCAGCAGCTCGACAGGAGGGAACACCGGGGAGCTGTTTTTT. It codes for CASSSTGGNTGELFF.